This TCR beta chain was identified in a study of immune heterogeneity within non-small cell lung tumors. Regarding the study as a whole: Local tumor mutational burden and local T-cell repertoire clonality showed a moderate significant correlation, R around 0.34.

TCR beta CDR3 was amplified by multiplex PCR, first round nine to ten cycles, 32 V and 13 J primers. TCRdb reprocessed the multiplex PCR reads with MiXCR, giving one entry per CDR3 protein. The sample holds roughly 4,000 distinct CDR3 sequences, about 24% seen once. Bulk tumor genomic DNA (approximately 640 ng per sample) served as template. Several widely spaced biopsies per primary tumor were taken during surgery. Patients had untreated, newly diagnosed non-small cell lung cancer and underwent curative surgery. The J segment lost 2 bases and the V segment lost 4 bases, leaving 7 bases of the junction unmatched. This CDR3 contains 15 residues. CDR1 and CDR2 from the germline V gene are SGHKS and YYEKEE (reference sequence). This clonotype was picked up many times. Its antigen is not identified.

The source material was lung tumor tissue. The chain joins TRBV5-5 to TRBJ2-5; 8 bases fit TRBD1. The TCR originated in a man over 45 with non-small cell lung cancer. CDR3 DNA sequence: TGTGCCAGCAGCAATGGACAGGGTGTGCAAGAGACCCAGTACTTC. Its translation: CASSNGQGVQETQYF.